This T cell receptor (beta chain) originates from a study of blood T cell repertoires in COVID-19. Study-level background: Material from acute and convalescent COVID-19 was sourced from the United States, Italy and Spain. Nucleic acid was either cDNA or gDNA, and it came from T cells, B-cell-depleted T cells, or PBMCs.

Original methodology: For nucleated cells, counts were estimated from reference gene primer amplification. Libraries were prepared by immunoSEQ multiplex PCR; TCRdb keeps only in-frame clonotypes and omits some of them. Clone size and the V and J calls come from that table; the DNA yielded D and trimming. The sample shows 130,000 or so clones, over 70% of them seen only once. V trimming: 5 bases; J trimming: 2 bases; junction bases outside the gene matches: 3. The CDR3 is 14 residues long. Germline lookup yields CDR1 SGHAT and CDR2 FQNNGV. Specimen: peripheral blood. The chain combines TRBV11-2 with TRBJ2-1, with 7 nucleotides matching TRBD2. The receptor's source is a man in his fifties or sixties with active COVID-19. The DNA of the CDR3 is TGTGCCAGCAGCGCTGGGACTACCTACAATGAGCAGTTCTTC. It translates to CASSAGTTYNEQFF.